A single sample gave rise to the 8 T cell receptor beta chains below, sequenced in a study of T cell responses to AZD1222 COVID-19 vaccine. Sequencing was performed with immunoSEQ multiplex PCR; in TCRdb, only in-frame clones are kept and a portion is missing. The sample lists 20,000 to 30,000 clones, roughly nine tenths occurring once. The specimen was peripheral blood, collected 28 days after the second AZD1222 dose. These receptors were obtained from an adult who received the AZD1222 COVID-19 vaccine.

The genes are TRBV7-9 and TRBJ2-3; weak D call: TRBD2 (5 bases). Trimming took off 2 bases at V and 0 bases at J, with 12 bases between the two ends. Germline loops: CDR1 SEHNR, CDR2 FQNEAQ (reference sequence). The CDR3 is 16 residues long. The CDR3 DNA sequence: TGTGCCAGCAGCTTATACGGTAGCGCCAGCACAGATACGCAGTATTTT. It yields the protein CASSLYGSASTDTQYF. Complete variable domain (other parts from reference TRBV7-9 and TRBJ2-3): DTGVSQNPRHKITKRGQNVTFRCDPISEHNRLYWYRQTLGQGPEFLTYFQNEAQLEKSRLLSDRFSAERPKGSFSTLEIQRTEQGDSAMYLCASSLYGSASTDTQYFGPGTRLTVL.

This chain links TRBV5-1 with TRBJ2-7, with D maybe TRBD1 (5 bases). Germline V gene lookup returns CDR1 SGHRS and CDR2 YFSETQ. The CDR3 has 15 amino acids. V lost 5 bases, J lost 3 bases, and 18 bases lay in between. The CDR3 spells CASRQEPGPLYEQYF. CDR3 coding DNA: TGCGCCAGCAGACAGGAACCAGGGCCCCTCTACGAGCAGTACTTC.

The chain couples TRBV2 to TRBJ1-2; D is perhaps TRBD1 (6 bases). The CDR3 totals 14 residues. V was cut by 4 bases and J by 4 bases, with 13 bases left in between. Germline CDR1 and CDR2: SNHLY and FYNNEI. The CDR3 reads CASSVGGAGYGYTF. CDR3 nucleotides: TGTGCCAGCAGTGTTGGGGGGGCAGGCTATGGCTACACCTTC.

The CDR3 DNA sequence: TGCAGCGTTGCCTGGACTAGCACCGGGGAGCTGTTTTTT. It encodes CSVAWTSTGELFF. The chain links TRBV29-1 to TRBJ2-2, with 7 positions matching TRBD2. Germline V gene data show CDR1 as SQVTM and CDR2 as ANQGSEA. The CDR3 spans 13 residues. The V gene end was trimmed by 4 bases and the J gene end by 4 bases; junction bases not matched to a gene: 3.

This chain joins TRBV3-1 (or the pseudogene TRBV3-2) and TRBJ2-2; D gene uncertain. From germline, CDR1 is LGHDT and CDR2 YNNKEL (reference sequence). The CDR3 runs to 12 residues. V was shortened by 5 bases and J by 9 bases, with 10 bases between the two germline ends. The CDR3 DNA is TGTGCCAGCAGCGCGACTTATCGGGAGCTGTTTTTT. Its protein is CASSATYRELFF.

This chain uses TRBV20-1 with TRBJ2-5; D is possibly TRBD1 (5 bases). The CDR3 loop spans 14 amino acids. In germline, CDR1 is DFQATT, CDR2 SNEGSKA (reference sequence). The V end was cut by 3 bases, the J end by 2 bases, with 13 bases between. In DNA form, the CDR3 reads TGCAGTGCTAGTGTTCGCAGGGAACAAGAGACCCAGTACTTC. Encoded protein: CSASVRREQETQYF.

The V gene is TRBV9, the J gene TRBJ2-7, with TRBD1 identical over 9 bases. Unmatched junction bases numbered 5, after V lost 0 bases and J lost 4 bases. The CDR3 consists of 15 residues. The germline V gene has CDR1 SGDLS and CDR2 YYNGEE. CDR3 DNA sequence: TGTGCCAGCAGCGTAGGCGGGACAGGGCATTACGAGCAGTACTTC. Translating gives CASSVGGTGHYEQYF.

The chain combines TRBV6-5 with TRBJ1-5; D is uncertain. Germline V gene sequence: CDR1 MNHEY, CDR2 SVGAGI. This CDR3 has 12 residues. V was shortened by 7 bases and J by 2 bases, with 6 bases between the two germline ends. CDR3 sequence (DNA): TGTGCCAGCAAGGCGGGCAATCAGCCCCAGCATTTT. It codes for CASKAGNQPQHF.